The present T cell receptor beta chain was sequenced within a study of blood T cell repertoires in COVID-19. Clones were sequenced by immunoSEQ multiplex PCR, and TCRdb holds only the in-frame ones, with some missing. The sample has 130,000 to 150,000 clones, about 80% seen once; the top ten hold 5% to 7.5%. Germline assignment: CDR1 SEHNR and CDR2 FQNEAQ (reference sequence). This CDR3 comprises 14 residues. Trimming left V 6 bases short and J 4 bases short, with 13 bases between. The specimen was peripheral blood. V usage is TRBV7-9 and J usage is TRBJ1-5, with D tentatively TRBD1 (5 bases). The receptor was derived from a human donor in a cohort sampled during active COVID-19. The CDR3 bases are TGTGCCAGCAGTCTCGCGGGGCGAAATCAGCCCCAGCATTTT. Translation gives CASSLAGRNQPQHF.